What follows describes a single TCR beta chain. The CDR3 spans 19 residues. The germline gives CDR1 LNHDA, CDR2 SQIVND (reference sequence). Unmatched junction bases numbered 14, after V lost 5 bases and J lost 2 bases. This sample was included in a study of blood T cell repertoires in COVID-19. Study-wide background: The United States, Italy and Spain were the sources of the acute and convalescent COVID-19 samples.

Participant reports of clinical history set cohort assignment. The repertoire was sequenced with immunoSEQ multiplex PCR; TCRdb's copy has only in-frame clones and lacks some. This sample yields roughly 280,000 clones, of which approximately 90% are seen a single time; roughly 4.3% belongs to the top ten. This chain uses TRBV19 with TRBJ2-7; the match to TRBD2 covers 14 bases. The sequenced sample was PBMCs or T cells enriched from blood (not recorded which). This receptor was taken from a woman in her thirties with acute COVID-19. The CDR3 DNA is TGTGCCAGTAGTGCAGGGACTAGCGGGAGCACTCATCCCCCCTACGAGCAGTACTTC. Residues: CASSAGTSGSTHPPYEQYF.